What follows is one T cell receptor (beta chain) and its context. This clone was seen a single time. There is no known antigen for this receptor. The sample holds no much larger clone one base away, and base qualities are not on file. The CDR3 regions of human TCRbeta chains were subjected to immunosequencing. As for the authors' bioinformatics: Repertoire TCRs were checked for matches against a reference library of SARS-CoV-2-specific TCRs that had been generated using the MIRA antigen-specificity platform. Breadth meant the fraction of unique TCRs that were SARS-CoV-2-associated, whereas depth meant the fraction of total T cells that were SARS-CoV-2-associated. Using the MIRA data, every spike-specific TCR was mapped to the spike region that the TCR reacted to and assigned to either a CD4 or a CD8 class. Log10-transformed breadth and depth values were compared by one-way ANOVA with Sidak's multiple comparisons tests. TCRdb re-hosts the immuneACCESS table, in-frame sequences only. Its copies lack some clones; in the studies checked, an unresolved V gene accounts for under half of them, and the cause for the rest is not known. The V and J calls and clone size are taken from that table; D and trimming were inferred from the DNA. The sample yields around 100,000 clones; around nine tenths were counted once. About 2.5% of the sample is taken by the ten largest.

The source of the sample is a study of T cell responses to AZD1222 COVID-19 vaccine (dated by TCRdb to about 2021). In terms of the full investigation: TCR sequencing was performed for roughly 250 trial participants, of whom about 210 were given two doses of AZD1222 and some 25 were given two doses of MenACWY control vaccine. Enrollment into the trials was organized by age into subgroups of 18-55, 56-69 and 70-plus years, and those subgroups contained approximately 160, 26 and 62 TCR-sequenced participants, respectively.

After removal of 2 bases from V and 3 bases from J, the junction retains 2 bases not matched to a gene. Based on the germline V gene, the CDR1 and CDR2 sequences are MNHNS and SASEGT. The cysteine opens and the phenylalanine closes a CDR3 of 14 amino acids. The CDR3 DNA has 42 bases and is translated from base 1. The study at large found these results: The 56-69-year group was small, and its depth increase did not reach significance, likely because of low power. Because no day 14 peak-response samples were available, repertoires were characterized only after the peak T cell response. A significant rise in spike-specific TCR breadth and depth was observed after two AZD1222 doses relative to day 0 and relative to MenACWY recipients. Conclusions about previously exposed vaccinees are limited, since just a handful of AZD1222 recipients were seropositive for SARS-CoV-2 at baseline. The vaccine-associated CD4 TCRs covered the entire spike protein, and the dominant responses fell in regions 160-218 and 743-854. Most participants were white British and females outnumbered males, and the authors suggested that clonal diversity may have been underestimated. Nearly half of unique spike-specific TCRs reportedly recognized epitopes outside regions mutated in the B.1.351 and B.1.1.7 variants.

The sample's time point label, decoded: about 28 days (+/-7) after the second vaccine dose. AZD1222 recipients with second doses at about 4 weeks or about 12 weeks were pooled, because spike-specific TCR depth and breadth did not differ between schedules. Samples from vaccinated people were obtained from the UK trials COV001 and COV002, which included a single-blind randomized controlled phase 2/3 trial of AZD1222 (ChAdOx1 nCoV-19) in healthy adults. For TCRbeta chain sequencing, PBMC samples from trial participants were taken at day 0 and at day 28 after the second dose. The rearranged chain carries TRBV6-1 and TRBJ2-7, with 9 junctional bases fitting TRBD1. Material: peripheral blood, obtained 28 days after the second AZD1222 dose. The sequence was collected from an adult who received the AZD1222 COVID-19 vaccine. CDR3 reads: CASSEMTGGYEQYF. The nucleotide sequence is TGTGCCAGCAGTGAAATGACAGGGGGCTACGAGCAGTACTTC.